The rows below give T cell receptor beta chains drawn from one sample of a study of blood T cell repertoires in COVID-19. Libraries were prepared by immunoSEQ multiplex PCR; TCRdb keeps only in-frame clonotypes and omits some of them. The profile shows around 150,000 clones, 90% to 95% of them singletons. Sequencing was carried out using peripheral blood. These receptors originate from a woman aged 45 to 65 with acute or convalescent COVID-19. Both conserved end residues are part of each CDR3. D genes are given only for firm matches. Size is stated for part of the rows, as once, few or many counts, or as a class when the clone is expanded.

clone_size	v_call	d_call	j_call	cdr3_nt	cdr3_aa
NA	TRBV2	TRBD1	TRBJ1-2	TGTGCCAGCAGTCGGGACAGGGGCAACTATGGCTACACCTTC	CASSRDRGNYGYTF
NA	TRBV28	NA	TRBJ1-1	TGTGCCAGCATCCTTCCCACAGGGATGACTGAAGCTTTCTTT	CASILPTGMTEAFF
NA	TRBV28	TRBD1	TRBJ2-7	TGTGCCAGCAGTTTGAAGGGACAGGGAAAATACGAGCAGTACTTC	CASSLKGQGKYEQYF
NA	TRBV10-3	NA	TRBJ1-2	TGTGCCACCCAAGGAGATTCTAACTATGGCTACACCTTC	CATQGDSNYGYTF
few	TRBV5-4	TRBD1	TRBJ1-2	TGTGCCAGCAGCTTACAGGGGCGGAAATATGGCTACACCTTC	CASSLQGRKYGYTF
once	TRBV25-1	NA	TRBJ2-5	TGTGCCAGCGGCTTTCGGGAGCAAGAGACCCAGTACTTC	CASGFREQETQYF
NA	TRBV24-1	NA	TRBJ1-2	TGTGCCACCAGTGATTGGGACTCAGGAGACTATGGCTACACCTTC	CATSDWDSGDYGYTF
NA	TRBV10-3	TRBD1	TRBJ1-2	TGTGCCATCAGTGACGGGCAGGGGGCATCTCAGGGCTACACCTTC	CAISDGQGASQGYTF
NA	TRBV7-2	TRBD2	TRBJ2-1	TGTGCCAGCAGCTTAGGTGTCCTAGCGGGCGCGGGAAATGAGCAGTTCTTC	CASSLGVLAGAGNEQFF
NA	TRBV6-5	TRBD2	TRBJ2-3	TGTGCCAGCACAGATAGCGGGGGGACAGATACGCAGTATTTT	CASTDSGGTDTQYF
NA	TRBV30	NA	TRBJ1-1	TGTGCCTGGAGTGGGTTGGGGACTACACTTGAAGCTTTCTTT	CAWSGLGTTLEAFF
NA	TRBV18	TRBD2	TRBJ2-2	TGTGCCAGCTCACCATGGGAGGGGTTGAAGCTGAGCGGGGAGCTGTTTTTT	CASSPWEGLKLSGELFF
NA	TRBV9	TRBD1	TRBJ1-3	TGTGCCAGCAGCGTGACAGGGGTGACTGGAAACACCATATATTTT	CASSVTGVTGNTIYF
NA	TRBV4-1	NA	TRBJ1-1	TGCGCCAGCAGCCAAGAGCTAGGAGGTCCAGCCATGAACACTGAAGCTTTCTTT	CASSQELGGPAMNTEAFF